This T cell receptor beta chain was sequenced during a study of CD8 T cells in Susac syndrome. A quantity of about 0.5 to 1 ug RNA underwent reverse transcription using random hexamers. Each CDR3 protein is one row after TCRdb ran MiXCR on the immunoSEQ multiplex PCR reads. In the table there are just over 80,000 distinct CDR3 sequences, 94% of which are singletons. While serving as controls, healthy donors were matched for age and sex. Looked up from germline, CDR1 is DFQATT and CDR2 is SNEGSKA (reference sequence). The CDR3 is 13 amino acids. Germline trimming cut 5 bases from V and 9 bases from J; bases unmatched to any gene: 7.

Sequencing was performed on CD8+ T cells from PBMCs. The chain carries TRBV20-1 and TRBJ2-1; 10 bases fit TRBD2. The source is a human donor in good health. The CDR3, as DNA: TGCAGTGCTGGAGCGGGGGGGCGTGGTGAGCAGTTCTTC. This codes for CSAGAGGRGEQFF.